The text below deals with one TCR beta chain. The antigen remains unidentified. The total RNA that was extracted per sample amounted to at least 5.5 micrograms. A sample-barcoded 5' primer and a J-beta primer mix were used in a second PCR of about 6 to 12 cycles. Each cDNA molecule was tagged by a template-switch adaptor with 12 random nucleotides. Every sample produced at least 2.5 million CDR3-containing paired-end reads. MiXCR, applied by TCRdb to the 5' RACE reads, yields one record per CDR3 protein. The data hold 550,000 to 700,000 distinct CDR3 sequences, with 27% observed a single time. The sample belongs to a study of blood T cells in healthy people across ages. The study's findings and limits: Older individuals had lower TCR beta diversity per million T cells (the decline was roughly linear).

CDR3 length equals 15 residues. CDR1 is LGHDT and CDR2 is YNNKEL in the germline V gene (reference sequence). V lost 4 bases and J 6 bases, leaving 18 bases between the germline ends. The chain employs TRBV3-1 and TRBJ2-5; D is unclear. This TCR was sampled from a woman between 65 and 79 years old in good health. Sequenced material: blood. The DNA of the CDR3 is TGTGCCAGCAGCCGATCCGGCTGGGCCCTTCAGACCCAGTACTTC. Translating it yields CASSRSGWALQTQYF.